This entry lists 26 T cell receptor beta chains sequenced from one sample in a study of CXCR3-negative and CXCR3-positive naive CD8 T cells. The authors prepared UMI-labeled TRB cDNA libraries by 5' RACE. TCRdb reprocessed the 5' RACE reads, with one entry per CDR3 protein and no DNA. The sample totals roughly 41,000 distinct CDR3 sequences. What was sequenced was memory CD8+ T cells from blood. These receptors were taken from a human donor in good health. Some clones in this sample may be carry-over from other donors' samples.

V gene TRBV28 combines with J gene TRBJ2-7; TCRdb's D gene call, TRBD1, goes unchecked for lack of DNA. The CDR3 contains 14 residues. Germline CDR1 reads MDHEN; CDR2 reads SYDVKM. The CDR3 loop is CAISSRDRTYEQYF.

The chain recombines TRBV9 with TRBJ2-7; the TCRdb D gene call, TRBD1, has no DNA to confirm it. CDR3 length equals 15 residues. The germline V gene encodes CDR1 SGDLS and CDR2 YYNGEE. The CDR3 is CASSVAGTGSNEQYF.

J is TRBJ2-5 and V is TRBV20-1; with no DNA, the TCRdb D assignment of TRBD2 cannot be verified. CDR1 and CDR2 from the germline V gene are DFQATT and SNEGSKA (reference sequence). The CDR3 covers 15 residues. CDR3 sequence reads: CSARKASGDQETQYF.

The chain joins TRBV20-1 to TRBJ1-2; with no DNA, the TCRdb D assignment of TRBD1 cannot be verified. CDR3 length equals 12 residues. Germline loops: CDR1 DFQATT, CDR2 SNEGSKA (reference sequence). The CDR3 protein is CTAPIGDYGYTF.

The CDR3 spells CASSQGPSSSTDTQYF. This chain joins TRBV4-3 and TRBJ2-3; TCRdb's D call of TRBD2 is untestable without DNA. This CDR3 spans 16 amino acids. Germline V CDR1 and CDR2: LGHNA, YSLEER.

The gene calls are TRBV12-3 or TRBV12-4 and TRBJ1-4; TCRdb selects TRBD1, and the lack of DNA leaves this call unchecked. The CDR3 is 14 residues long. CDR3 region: CASSTQGSNEKLFF.

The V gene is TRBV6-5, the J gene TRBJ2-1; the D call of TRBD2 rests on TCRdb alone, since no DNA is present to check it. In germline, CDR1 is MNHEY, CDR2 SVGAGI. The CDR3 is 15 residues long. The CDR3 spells CASSPLAGDYNEQFF.

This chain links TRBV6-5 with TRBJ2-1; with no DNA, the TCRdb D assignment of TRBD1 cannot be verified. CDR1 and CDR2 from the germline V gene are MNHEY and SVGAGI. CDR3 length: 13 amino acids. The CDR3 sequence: CASSYKFGGEQFF.

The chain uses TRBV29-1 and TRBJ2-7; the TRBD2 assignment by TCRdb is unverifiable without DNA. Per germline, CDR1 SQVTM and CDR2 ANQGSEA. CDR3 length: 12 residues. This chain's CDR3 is CRRHASRGEQYF.

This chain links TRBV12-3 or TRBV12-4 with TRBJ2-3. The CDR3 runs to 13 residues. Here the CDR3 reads CASSRAGTDTQYF.

CDR3 sequence reads: CATSRGTGSNGNQPQHF. The genes are TRBV15 and TRBJ1-5; TCRdb's D call of TRBD1 is untestable without DNA. Per the germline V gene, CDR1 is LNHNV and CDR2 is YYDKDF (reference sequence). The CDR3 is 17 amino acids.

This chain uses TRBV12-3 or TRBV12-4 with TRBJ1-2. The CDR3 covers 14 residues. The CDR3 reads CASSLGEANYGYTF.

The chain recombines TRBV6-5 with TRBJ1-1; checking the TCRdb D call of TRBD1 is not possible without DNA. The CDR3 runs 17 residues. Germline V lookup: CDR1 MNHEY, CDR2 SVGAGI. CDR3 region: CASSYGGTVWLNTEAFF.

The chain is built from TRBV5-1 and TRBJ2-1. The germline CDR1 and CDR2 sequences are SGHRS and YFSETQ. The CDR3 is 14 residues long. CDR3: CASSLAVNQDEQFF.

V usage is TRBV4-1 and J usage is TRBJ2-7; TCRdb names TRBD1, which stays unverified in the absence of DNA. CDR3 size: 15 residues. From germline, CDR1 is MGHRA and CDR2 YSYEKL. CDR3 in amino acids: CASSDTGGTPWEQYF.

This CDR3 is CASRETGTGLANEQFF. This chain joins TRBV11-1 and TRBJ2-1; the D call of TRBD1 rests on TCRdb alone, since no DNA is present to check it. There are 16 residues in the CDR3. Germline V gene data show CDR1 as SGHAT and CDR2 as FQDESV (reference sequence).

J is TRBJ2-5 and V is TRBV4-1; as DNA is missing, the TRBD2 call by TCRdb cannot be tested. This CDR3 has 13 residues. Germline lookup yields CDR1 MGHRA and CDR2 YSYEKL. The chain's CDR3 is CASSQAASWDQYF.

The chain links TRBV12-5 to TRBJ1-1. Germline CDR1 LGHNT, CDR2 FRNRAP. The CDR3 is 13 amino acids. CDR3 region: CASGLNINREAFF.

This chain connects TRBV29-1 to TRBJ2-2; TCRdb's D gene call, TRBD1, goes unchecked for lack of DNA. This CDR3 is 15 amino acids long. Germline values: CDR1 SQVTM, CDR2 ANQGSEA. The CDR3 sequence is CSVEDRERNTGELFF.

This CDR3 reads CSVEEGQSYNYGYTF. The rearrangement joins TRBV29-1 to TRBJ1-2. The CDR3 extends over 15 amino acids. Per the germline V gene, CDR1 is SQVTM and CDR2 is ANQGSEA.

CDR3: CSVETPDRSNYEQYF. V and J are TRBV29-1 and TRBJ2-7; no DNA is available, so the TRBD1 call from TCRdb remains unchecked. The CDR3 spans 15 residues. Per germline, CDR1 SQVTM and CDR2 ANQGSEA.

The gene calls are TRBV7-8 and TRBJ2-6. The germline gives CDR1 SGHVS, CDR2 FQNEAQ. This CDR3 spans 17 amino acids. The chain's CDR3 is CASSFTGWGAGANVLTF. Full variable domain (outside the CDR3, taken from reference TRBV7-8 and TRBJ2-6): GAGVSQSPRYKVAKRGQDVALRCDPISGHVSLFWYQQALGQGPEFLTYFQNEAQLDKSGLPSDRFFAERPEGSVSTLKIQRTQQEDSAVYLCASSFTGWGAGANVLTFGAGSRLTVL.

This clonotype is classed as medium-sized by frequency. Here the CDR3 reads CSARAGDTEAFF. The chain couples TRBV20-1 to TRBJ1-1; TCRdb's assignment of TRBD1 cannot be checked, as there is no DNA. This CDR3 region has 12 residues. Germline CDR1 is DFQATT and CDR2 is SNEGSKA (reference sequence).

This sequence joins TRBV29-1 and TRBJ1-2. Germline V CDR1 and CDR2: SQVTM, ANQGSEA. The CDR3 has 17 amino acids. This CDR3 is CSVEEVDQEHTNYGYTF.

CDR3 sequence: CASSLSPSANTGELFF. V gene TRBV7-9 combines with J gene TRBJ2-2; as DNA is missing, the TRBD1 call by TCRdb cannot be tested. The CDR3 spans 16 residues. CDR1 SEHNR and CDR2 FQNEAQ come from the germline V gene (reference sequence).

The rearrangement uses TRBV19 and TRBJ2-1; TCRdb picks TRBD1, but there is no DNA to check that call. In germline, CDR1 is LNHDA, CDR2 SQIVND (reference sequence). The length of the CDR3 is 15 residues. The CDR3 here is CASSSGTFLDNEQFF.